This T cell receptor beta chain was identified in a study of T-cell memory formation after mild COVID-19 (dated by TCRdb to the early 2020s). In the study overall: Most TCR sequence clusters were specific to one of the two donors. Two young, previously healthy adult volunteers, one female and one male, were included in the cohort. T-cell clones expanding and contracting after mild COVID-19 in two donors were tracked by longitudinal TCRalpha and TCRbeta repertoire sequencing. Beyond this particular receptor, the publication reports: Balanced CD4/CD8 phenotypes were observed for clones contracting from day 15 to 85, whereas a bias towards CD4+ was observed for a second wave of clones expanding from day 15 to 37. Contracting CD4+ clones were found mainly in CM and EM memory subsets, while CD8+ clones were enriched in EMRA. SARS-CoV-2 specificity of the second-wave clones peaking on day 37 was not confirmed. Only a couple of mild cases were covered by the study, and larger cohorts that include severe cases with pre-infection samples were considered necessary. Some responding clones were detected in pre-infection memory, suggesting pre-existing cross-reactive memory T cells joined the SARS-CoV-2 response.

On this clonotype: No cognate antigen has been identified for it. No clone much larger than this one lies a single base away; base qualities are absent.

Sequencing took place on an Illumina NovaSeq 6000. TCRalpha and TCRbeta cDNA libraries were constructed by 5'RACE with constant-segment primers, with sample barcodes and unique molecular identifiers being introduced. Trizol reagent was used to extract RNA from every sample. The libraries were amplified in two PCR steps, and the second step added a second sample barcode and Illumina TruSeq adapters. Libraries were sequenced on an Illumina NovaSeq with 2 x 150 bp paired-end reads. Per the original workflow: Demultiplexing of reads and collapsing into UMI-guided consensus sequences were performed with migec v1.2.7. Using mixcr v2.1.11, UMI consensuses were aligned to TRA and TRB V and J templates and then assembled into clonotypes. A clonotype was counted as expanded or contracted only if both edgeR and NoisET called the change significant, with noise models trained on biological replicates. For edgeR calls, the cutoffs were a false discovery rate-adjusted p below 0.01 and a log2 fold-change threshold of 1. As an exploratory analysis of dynamics, max-normalized trajectories of the 1000 most abundant clonotypes were examined by PCA with hierarchical clustering. Each responding clone was given a CD4 or CD8 phenotype based on the CD4+ and CD8+ repertoires, which had been sequenced separately. Starting from the raw public reads, TCRdb applied fastp trimming at Q25, assembled clones with MiXCR and retained in-frame beta chains. Rows with a matching CDR3 protein are joined into one entry that keeps the most common DNA and genes. The V and J calls and clone size are TCRdb's, not the authors'. In this sample the table shows roughly 62,000 distinct CDR3 sequences, approximately 9% of which occur a single time. The ten largest clones capture 1% to 1.4% of the sample.

Ficoll-Paque density gradient centrifugation was the method used to isolate PBMCs. Counted from cysteine to phenylalanine, this CDR3 has 16 amino acids. Of the read, only the CDR3 DNA is kept; its 48 bases are in frame from base 1. V and J are trimmed by 0 bases and 6 bases, and the gene matches miss 7 bases of the junction. CDR1 and CDR2 (SGHRS, YFSETQ) derive from the germline V gene. This sequence uses TRBV5-1 and TRBJ2-1; a stretch of 9 junction bases matches TRBD1. The sample comprised PBMCs or a T cell subset sorted from them (not recorded which). The sequence was collected from a man younger than 30 who had mild COVID-19 (a few samples of this study predate the infection). The sample titles of this study are shuffled in the database, so cell type and time point are left out; the donor was told from shared clones. DNA sequence: TGCGCCAGCAGCTTGGTAGGGACAGGGTTAATCAATGAGCAGTTCTTC. This encodes CASSLVGTGLINEQFF.